This T cell receptor (beta chain) was sequenced in a study of blood T cell repertoires in COVID-19. This clone has just one count. Germline CDR1 LNHDA, CDR2 SQIVND (reference sequence). V gave up 11 bases and J gave up 5 bases; unmatched junction bases: 7. This CDR3 is built from 14 residues. As processed by the authors: It was from reference gene primer amplification that nucleated cell counts were estimated. Method: immunoSEQ multiplex PCR; TCRdb's copy keeps in-frame clones and lacks some. V and J calls and clone size are those listed in that table; D and trimming were worked out from the DNA. This table has over 65,000 clones, 86% appearing once.

The chain combines TRBV19 with TRBJ2-2, with 11 bases identical to TRBD1. The receptor comes from a man in his thirties or forties with acute or convalescent COVID-19. Sequencing was carried out using peripheral blood. In DNA form, the CDR3 reads TGTGCCTCATCGGACAGGGGGCGAACCGGGGAGCTGTTTTTT. This encodes CASSDRGRTGELFF. The full variable domain, in which reference TRBV19 and TRBJ2-2 provide the parts outside the CDR3, is DGGITQSPKYLFRKEGQNVTLSCEQNLNHDAMYWYRQDPGQGLRLIYYSQIVNDFQKGDIAEGYSVSREKKESFPLTVTSAQKNPTAFYLCASSDRGRTGELFFGEGSRLTVL.